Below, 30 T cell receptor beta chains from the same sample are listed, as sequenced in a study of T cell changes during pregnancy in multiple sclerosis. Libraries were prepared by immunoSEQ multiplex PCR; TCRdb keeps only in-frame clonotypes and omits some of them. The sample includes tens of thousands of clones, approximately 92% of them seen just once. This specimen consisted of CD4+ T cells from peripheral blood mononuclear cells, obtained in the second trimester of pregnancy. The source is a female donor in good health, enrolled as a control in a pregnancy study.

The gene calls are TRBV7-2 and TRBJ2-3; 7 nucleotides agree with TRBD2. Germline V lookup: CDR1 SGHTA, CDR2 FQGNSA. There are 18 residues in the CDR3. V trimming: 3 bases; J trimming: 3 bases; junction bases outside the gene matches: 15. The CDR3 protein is CASSFTPPLAVPTDTQYF. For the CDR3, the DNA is TGTGCCAGCAGCTTTACCCCACCCCTAGCGGTGCCTACAGATACGCAGTATTTT.

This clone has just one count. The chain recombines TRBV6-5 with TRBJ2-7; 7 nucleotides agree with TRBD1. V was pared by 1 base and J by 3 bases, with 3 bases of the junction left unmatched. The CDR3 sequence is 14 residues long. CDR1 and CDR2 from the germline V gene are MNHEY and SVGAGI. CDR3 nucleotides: TGTGCCAGCAGTTACTTGAACAGGGGCTACGAGCAGTACTTC. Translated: CASSYLNRGYEQYF.

This chain's CDR3 is CASSLEGTNGAYGYTF. As DNA, the CDR3 is TGTGCCAGCAGCTTAGAAGGGACTAATGGGGCTTATGGCTACACCTTC. The V gene is TRBV7-2, the J gene TRBJ1-2; weak D call: TRBD1 (5 bases). V lost 1 base, J lost 5 bases, and 17 bases lay in between. The CDR3 loop spans 16 amino acids. Germline values: CDR1 SGHTA, CDR2 FQGNSA. Drawing the rest from reference TRBV7-2 and TRBJ1-2, the complete variable domain is GAGVSQSPSNKVTEKGKDVELRCDPISGHTALYWYRQSLGQGLEFLIYFQGNSAPDKSGLPSDRFSAERTGGSVSTLTIQRTQQEDSAVYLCASSLEGTNGAYGYTFGSGTRLTVV.

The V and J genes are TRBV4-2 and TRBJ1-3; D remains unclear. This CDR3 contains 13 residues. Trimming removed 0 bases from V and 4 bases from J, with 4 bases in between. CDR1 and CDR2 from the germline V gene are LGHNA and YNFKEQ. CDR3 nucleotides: TGTGCCAGCAGCCAAGATCCAGGAAACACCATATATTTT. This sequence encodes CASSQDPGNTIYF.

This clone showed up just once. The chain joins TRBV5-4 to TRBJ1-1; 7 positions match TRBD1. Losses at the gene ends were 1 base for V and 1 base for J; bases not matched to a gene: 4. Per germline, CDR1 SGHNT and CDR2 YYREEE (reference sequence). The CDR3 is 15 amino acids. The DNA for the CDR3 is TGTGCCAGCAGCTTGAGGGGGCGCGAGAACACTGAAGCTTTCTTT. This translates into CASSLRGRENTEAFF.

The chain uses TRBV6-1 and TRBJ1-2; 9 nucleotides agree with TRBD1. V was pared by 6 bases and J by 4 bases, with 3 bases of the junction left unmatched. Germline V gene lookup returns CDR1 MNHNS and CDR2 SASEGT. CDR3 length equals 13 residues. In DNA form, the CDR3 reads TGTGCCAGCAGCGGGACAGGGACCTATGGCTACACCTTC. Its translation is CASSGTGTYGYTF.

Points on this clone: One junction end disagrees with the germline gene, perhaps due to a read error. CDR3: CASTYANYGYTF. The CDR3 nucleotides are TGTGCCAGCACCTACGCTAATTATGGCTACACCTTC. The chain is built from TRBV2 and TRBJ1-2; D uncertain. The CDR3 runs to 12 residues. Germline-derived CDR1 and CDR2 are SNHLY and FYNNEI.

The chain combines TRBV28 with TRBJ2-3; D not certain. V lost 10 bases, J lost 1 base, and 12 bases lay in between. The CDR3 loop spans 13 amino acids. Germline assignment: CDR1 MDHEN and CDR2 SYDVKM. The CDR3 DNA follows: TGTGCCATCCGACACGACCGCACAGATACGCAGTATTTT. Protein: CAIRHDRTDTQYF.

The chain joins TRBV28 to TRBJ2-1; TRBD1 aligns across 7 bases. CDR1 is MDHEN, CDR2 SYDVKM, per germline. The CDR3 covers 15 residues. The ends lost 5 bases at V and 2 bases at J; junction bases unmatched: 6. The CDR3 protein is CASSPHGTAYNEQFF. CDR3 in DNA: TGTGCCAGCAGTCCTCACGGGACAGCCTACAATGAGCAGTTCTTC.

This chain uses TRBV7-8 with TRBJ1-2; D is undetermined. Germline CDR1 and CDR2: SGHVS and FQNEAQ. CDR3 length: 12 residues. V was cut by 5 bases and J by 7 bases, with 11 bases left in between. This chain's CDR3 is CASSGTAGGYTF. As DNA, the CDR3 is TGTGCCAGCAGCGGAACCGCGGGTGGCTACACCTTC.

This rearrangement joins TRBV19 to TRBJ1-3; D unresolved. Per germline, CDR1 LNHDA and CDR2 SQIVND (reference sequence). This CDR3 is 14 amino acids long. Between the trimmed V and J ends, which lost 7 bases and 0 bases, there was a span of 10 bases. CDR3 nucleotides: TGTGCCAGTATGCGTTATGGCTCTGGAAACACCATATATTTT. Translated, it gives CASMRYGSGNTIYF.

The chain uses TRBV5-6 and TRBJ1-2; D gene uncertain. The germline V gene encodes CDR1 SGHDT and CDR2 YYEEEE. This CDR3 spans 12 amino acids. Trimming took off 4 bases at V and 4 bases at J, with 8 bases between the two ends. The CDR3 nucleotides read TGTGCCAGCAGCCCTAGCTCCTATGGCTACACCTTC. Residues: CASSPSSYGYTF.

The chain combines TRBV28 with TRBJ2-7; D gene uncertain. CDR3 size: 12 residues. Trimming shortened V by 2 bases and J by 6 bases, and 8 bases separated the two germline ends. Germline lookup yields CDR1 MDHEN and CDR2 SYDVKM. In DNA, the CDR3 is TGTGCCAGCAGTTTAATCCCCCTCGAGCAGTACTTC. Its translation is CASSLIPLEQYF.

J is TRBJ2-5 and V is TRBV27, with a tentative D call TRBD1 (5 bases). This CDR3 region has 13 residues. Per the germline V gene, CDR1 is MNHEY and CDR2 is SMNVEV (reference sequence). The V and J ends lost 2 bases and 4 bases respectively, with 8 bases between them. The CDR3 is CASSLSQGETQYF. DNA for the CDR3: TGTGCCAGCAGTTTAAGCCAGGGAGAGACCCAGTACTTC.

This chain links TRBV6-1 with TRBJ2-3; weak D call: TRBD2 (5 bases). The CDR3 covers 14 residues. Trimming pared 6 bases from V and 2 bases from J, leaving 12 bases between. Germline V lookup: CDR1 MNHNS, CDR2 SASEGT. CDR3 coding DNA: TGTGCCAGCAGGGTCGGGGTGAACACAGATACGCAGTATTTT. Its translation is CASRVGVNTDTQYF.

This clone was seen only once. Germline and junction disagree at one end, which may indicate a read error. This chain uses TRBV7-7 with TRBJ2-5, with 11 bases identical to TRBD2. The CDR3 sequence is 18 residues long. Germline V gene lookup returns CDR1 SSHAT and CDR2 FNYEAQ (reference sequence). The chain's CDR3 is CASSGSGRAKPGRETQYF. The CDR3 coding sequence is TGTGCTAGCAGCGGTAGCGGGAGGGCCAAGCCGGGGCGAGAGACCCAGTACTTC.

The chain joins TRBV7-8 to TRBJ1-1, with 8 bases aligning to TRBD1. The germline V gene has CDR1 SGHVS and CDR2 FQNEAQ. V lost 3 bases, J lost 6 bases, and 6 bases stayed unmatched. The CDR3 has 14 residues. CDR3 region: CASSFQGQGAEAFF. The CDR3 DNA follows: TGTGCCAGCAGCTTCCAAGGACAGGGCGCTGAAGCTTTCTTT. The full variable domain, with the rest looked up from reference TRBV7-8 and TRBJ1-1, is GAGVSQSPRYKVAKRGQDVALRCDPISGHVSLFWYQQALGQGPEFLTYFQNEAQLDKSGLPSDRFFAERPEGSVSTLKIQRTQQEDSAVYLCASSFQGQGAEAFFGQGTRLTVV.

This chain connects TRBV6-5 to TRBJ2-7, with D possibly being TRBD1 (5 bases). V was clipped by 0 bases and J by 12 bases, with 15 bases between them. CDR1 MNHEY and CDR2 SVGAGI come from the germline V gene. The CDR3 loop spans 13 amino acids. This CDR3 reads CASSYSRTFIPYF. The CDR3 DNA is TGTGCCAGCAGTTACTCTCGGACATTCATCCCGTACTTC.

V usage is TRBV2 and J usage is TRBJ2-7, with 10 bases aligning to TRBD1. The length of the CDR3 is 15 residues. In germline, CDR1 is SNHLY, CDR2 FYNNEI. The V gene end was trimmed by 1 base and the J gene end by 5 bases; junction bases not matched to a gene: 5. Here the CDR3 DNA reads TGTGCCAGCAGTGAAGGGACAGGGGGTAGCGACGAGCAGTACTTC. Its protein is CASSEGTGGSDEQYF.

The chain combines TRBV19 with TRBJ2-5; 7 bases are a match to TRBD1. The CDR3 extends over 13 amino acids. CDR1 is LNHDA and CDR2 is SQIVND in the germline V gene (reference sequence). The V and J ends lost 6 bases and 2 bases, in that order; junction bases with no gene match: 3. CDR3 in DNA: TGTGCCAGTAGGGGGACAGAGCAAGAGACCCAGTACTTC. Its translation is CASRGTEQETQYF.

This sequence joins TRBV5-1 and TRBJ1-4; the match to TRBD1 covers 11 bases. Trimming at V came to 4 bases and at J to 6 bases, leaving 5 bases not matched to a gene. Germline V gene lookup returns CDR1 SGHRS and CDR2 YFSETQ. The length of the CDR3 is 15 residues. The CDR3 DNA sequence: TGCGCCAGCAGCGACGGACAGGGGGCTTATGAAAAACTGTTTTTT. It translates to CASSDGQGAYEKLFF.

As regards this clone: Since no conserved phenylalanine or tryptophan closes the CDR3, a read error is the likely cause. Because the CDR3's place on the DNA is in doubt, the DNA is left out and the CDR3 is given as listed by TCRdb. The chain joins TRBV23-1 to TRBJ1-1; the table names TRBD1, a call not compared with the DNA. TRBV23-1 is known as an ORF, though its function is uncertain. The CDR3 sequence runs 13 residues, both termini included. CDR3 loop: CASSQSDPGQMGL.

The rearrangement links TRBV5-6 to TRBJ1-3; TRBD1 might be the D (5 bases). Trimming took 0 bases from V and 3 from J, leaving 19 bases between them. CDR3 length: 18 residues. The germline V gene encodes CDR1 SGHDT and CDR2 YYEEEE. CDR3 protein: CASSLASNQGGSGNTIYF. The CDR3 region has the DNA TGTGCCAGCAGCTTGGCCTCGAATCAGGGCGGGAGTGGAAACACCATATATTTT.

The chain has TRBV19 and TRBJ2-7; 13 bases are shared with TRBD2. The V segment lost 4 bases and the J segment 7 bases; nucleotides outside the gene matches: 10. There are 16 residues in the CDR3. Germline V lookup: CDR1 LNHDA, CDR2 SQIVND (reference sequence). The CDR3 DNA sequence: TGTGCCAGTAGTACCGGGACTAGCGGGACGGCAGGGGAGCAGTACTTC. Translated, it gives CASSTGTSGTAGEQYF.

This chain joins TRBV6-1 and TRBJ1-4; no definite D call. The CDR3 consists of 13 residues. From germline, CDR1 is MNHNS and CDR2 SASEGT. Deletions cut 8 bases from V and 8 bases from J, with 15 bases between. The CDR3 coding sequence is TGTGCCAGCCTGGGCATGTTGGTCGAAAAACTGTTTTTT. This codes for CASLGMLVEKLFF.

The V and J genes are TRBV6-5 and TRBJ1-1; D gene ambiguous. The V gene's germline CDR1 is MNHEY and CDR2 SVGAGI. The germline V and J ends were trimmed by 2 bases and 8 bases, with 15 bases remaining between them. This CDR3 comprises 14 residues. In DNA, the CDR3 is TGTGCCAGCAGTTACGTCCGTGCAGGCAGAGAAGCTTTCTTT. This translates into CASSYVRAGREAFF.

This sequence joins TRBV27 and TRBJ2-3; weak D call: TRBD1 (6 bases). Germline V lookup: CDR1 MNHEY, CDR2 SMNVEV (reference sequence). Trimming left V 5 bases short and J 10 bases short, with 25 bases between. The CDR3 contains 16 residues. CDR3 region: CASSPRTVGVLRAQYF. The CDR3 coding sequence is TGTGCCAGCAGTCCTAGGACAGTCGGGGTACTGAGGGCGCAGTATTTT.

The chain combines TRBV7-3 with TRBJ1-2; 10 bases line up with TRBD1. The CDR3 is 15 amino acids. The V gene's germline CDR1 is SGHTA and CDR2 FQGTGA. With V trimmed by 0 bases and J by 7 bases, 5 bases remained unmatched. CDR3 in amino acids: CASSLTGDRGLGYTF. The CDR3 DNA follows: TGTGCCAGCAGCTTAACGGGGGACAGGGGTCTTGGCTACACCTTC. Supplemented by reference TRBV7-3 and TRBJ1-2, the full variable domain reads GAGVSQTPSNKVTEKGKYVELRCDPISGHTALYWYRQSLGQGPEFLIYFQGTGAADDSGLPNDRFFAVRPEGSVSTLKIQRTERGDSAVYLCASSLTGDRGLGYTFGSGTRLTVV.

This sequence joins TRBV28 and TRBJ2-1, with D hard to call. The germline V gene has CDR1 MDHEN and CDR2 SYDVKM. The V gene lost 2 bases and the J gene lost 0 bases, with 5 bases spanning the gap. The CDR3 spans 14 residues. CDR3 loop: CASSLTGSYNEQFF. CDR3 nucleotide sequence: TGTGCCAGCAGTTTAACCGGCTCCTACAATGAGCAGTTCTTC.

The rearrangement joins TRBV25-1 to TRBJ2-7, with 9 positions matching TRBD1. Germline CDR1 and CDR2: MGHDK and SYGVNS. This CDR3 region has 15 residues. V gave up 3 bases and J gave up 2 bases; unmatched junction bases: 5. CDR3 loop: CASSEPGTGTYEQYF. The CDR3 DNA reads TGTGCCAGCAGTGAGCCCGGGACAGGGACCTACGAGCAGTACTTC.